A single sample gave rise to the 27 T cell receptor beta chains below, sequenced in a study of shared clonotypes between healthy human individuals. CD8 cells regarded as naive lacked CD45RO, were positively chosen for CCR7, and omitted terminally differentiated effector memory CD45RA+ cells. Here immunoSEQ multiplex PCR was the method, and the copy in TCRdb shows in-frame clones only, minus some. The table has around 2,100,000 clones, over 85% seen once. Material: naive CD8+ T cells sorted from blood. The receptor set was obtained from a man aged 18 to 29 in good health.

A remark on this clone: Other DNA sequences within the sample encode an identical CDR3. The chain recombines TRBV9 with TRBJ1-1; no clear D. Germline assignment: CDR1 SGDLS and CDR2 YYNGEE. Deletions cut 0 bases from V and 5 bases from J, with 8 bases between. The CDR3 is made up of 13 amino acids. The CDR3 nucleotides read TGTGCCAGCAGCGTAGGACCGGGAACTGAAGCTTTCTTT. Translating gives CASSVGPGTEAFF.

The DNA of the CDR3 is TGTGCCAGAAGCTCTAACGGGACTAGCGGCACAGATACGCAGTATTTT. Translated: CARSSNGTSGTDTQYF. The rearrangement links TRBV5-3 to TRBJ2-3; 10 bases fit TRBD2. TRBV5-3 belongs to the ORF category, with a function that is uncertain. The CDR3 length is 16 residues. V shed 3 bases and J 1 base; nucleotides not matched to a gene: 5.

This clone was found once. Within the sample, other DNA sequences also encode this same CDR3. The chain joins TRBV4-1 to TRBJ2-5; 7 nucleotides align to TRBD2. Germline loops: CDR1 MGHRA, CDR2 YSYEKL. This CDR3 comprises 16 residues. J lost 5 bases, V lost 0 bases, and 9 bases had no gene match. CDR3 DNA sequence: TGCGCCAGCAGCCAAGAAAGCGGGACCCTCCAGGAGACCCAGTACTTC. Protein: CASSQESGTLQETQYF.

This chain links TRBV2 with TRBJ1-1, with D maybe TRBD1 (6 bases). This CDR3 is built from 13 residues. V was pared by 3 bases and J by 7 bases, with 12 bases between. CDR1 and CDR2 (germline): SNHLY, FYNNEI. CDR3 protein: CASSDDRNDEAFF. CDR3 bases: TGTGCCAGCAGTGATGACAGGAACGATGAAGCTTTCTTT.

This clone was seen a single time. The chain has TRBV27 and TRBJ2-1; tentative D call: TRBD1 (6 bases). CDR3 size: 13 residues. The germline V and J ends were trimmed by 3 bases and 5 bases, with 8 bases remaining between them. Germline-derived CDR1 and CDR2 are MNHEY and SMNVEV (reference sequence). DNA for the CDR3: TGTGCCAGCAGTTTGACAGGAAACAATGAGCAGTTCTTC. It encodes CASSLTGNNEQFF.

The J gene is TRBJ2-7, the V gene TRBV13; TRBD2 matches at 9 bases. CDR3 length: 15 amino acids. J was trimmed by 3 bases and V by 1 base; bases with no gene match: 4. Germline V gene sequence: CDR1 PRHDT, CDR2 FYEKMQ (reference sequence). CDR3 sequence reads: CASSLVASGNYEQYF. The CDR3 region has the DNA TGTGCCAGCAGCTTAGTGGCTAGCGGGAACTACGAGCAGTACTTC.

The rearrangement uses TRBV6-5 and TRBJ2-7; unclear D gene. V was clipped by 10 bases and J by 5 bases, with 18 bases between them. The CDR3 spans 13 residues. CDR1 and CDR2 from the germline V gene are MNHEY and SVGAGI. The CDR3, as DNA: TGTGCCACTGAAAGCCGGGCTCTCAACGAGCAGTACTTC. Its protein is CATESRALNEQYF.

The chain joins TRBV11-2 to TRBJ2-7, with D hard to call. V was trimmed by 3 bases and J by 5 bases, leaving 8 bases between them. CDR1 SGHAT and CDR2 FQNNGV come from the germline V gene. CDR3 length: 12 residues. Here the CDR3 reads CASSFGWHEQYF. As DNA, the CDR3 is TGTGCCAGCAGCTTCGGGTGGCACGAGCAGTACTTC.

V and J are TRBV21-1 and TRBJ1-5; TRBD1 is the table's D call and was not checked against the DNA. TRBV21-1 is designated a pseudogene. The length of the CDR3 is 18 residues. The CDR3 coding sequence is TGTGCCAGCAGCAAAGTCGCAGACAGGGCGTATAGCAATCAGCCCCAGCATTTT. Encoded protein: CASSKVADRAYSNQPQHF.

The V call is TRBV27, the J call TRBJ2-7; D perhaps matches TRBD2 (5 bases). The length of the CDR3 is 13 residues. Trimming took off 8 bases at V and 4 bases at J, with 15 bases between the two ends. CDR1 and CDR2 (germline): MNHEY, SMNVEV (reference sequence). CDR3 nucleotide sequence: TGTGCCAGCGCCCCGGGGTGGGCGTACGAGCAGTACTTC. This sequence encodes CASAPGWAYEQYF.

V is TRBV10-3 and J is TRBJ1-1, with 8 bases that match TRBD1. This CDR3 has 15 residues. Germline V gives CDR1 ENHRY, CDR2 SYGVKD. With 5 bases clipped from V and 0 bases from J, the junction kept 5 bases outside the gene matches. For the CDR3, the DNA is TGTGCCATCAGTTACGGACAGGGAATGAACACTGAAGCTTTCTTT. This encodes CAISYGQGMNTEAFF.

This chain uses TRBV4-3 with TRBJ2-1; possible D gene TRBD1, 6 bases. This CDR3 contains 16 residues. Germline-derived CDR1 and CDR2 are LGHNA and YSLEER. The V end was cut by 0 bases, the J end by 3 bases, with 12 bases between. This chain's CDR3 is CASSQERQVIYNEQFF. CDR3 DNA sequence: TGCGCCAGCAGCCAAGAGAGACAGGTGATCTACAATGAGCAGTTCTTC.

In DNA form, the CDR3 reads TGTGCCAGCAGCTACGAGGGACAGGGAGGAAGCGAGCAGTACTTC. This sequence encodes CASSYEGQGGSEQYF. J is TRBJ2-7 and V is TRBV5-4, with TRBD1 matching 9 bases. Germline values: CDR1 SGHNT, CDR2 YYREEE (reference sequence). J lost 6 bases, V lost 3 bases, and 10 bases had no gene match. The CDR3 is 15 residues long.

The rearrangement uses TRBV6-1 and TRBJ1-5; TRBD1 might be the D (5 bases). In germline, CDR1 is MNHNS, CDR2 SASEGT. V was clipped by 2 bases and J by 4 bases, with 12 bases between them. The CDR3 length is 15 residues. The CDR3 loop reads CASSEFGGGNQPQHF. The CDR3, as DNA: TGTGCCAGCAGTGAATTTGGGGGTGGTAATCAGCCCCAGCATTTT.

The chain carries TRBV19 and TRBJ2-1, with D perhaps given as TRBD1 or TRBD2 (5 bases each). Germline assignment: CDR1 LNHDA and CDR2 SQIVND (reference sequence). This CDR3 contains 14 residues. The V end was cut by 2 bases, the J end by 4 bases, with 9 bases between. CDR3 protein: CASSILGVYNEQFF. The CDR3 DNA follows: TGTGCCAGTAGTATACTGGGGGTTTACAATGAGCAGTTCTTC.

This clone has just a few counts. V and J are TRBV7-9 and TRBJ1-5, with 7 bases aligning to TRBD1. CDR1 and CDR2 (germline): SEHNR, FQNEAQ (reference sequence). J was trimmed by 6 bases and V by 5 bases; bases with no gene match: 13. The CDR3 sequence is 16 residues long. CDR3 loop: CASSPRGFRRIQPQHF. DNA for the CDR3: TGTGCCAGCAGCCCCAGGGGGTTCCGGCGAATTCAGCCCCAGCATTTT.

CDR3 amino acids: CASSQGGGDTQYF. In nucleotides, the CDR3 is TGTGCCAGCAGCCAAGGAGGAGGGGATACGCAGTATTTT. The chain combines TRBV6-5 with TRBJ2-3, with D tentatively TRBD2 (6 bases). With 6 bases removed from V and 6 bases from J, the gap between germline ends came to 13 bases. The germline V gene has CDR1 MNHEY and CDR2 SVGAGI. This CDR3 comprises 13 residues.

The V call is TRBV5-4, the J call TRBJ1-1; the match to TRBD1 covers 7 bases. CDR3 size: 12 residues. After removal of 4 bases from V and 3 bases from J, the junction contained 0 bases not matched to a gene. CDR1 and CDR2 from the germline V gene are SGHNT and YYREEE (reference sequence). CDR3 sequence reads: CASSQGDTEAFF. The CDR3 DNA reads TGTGCCAGCAGCCAGGGGGACACTGAAGCTTTCTTT.

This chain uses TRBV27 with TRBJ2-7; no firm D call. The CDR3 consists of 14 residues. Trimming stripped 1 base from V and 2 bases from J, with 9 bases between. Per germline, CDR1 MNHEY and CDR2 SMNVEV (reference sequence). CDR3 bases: TGTGCCAGCAGTTTATATCCGGAAACCTACGAGCAGTACTTC. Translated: CASSLYPETYEQYF.

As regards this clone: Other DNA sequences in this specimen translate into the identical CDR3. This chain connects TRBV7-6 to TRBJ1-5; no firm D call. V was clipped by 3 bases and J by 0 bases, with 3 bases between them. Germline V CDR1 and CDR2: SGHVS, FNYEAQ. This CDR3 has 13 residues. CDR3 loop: CASSFGSNQPQHF. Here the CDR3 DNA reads TGTGCCAGCAGCTTTGGTAGCAATCAGCCCCAGCATTTT.

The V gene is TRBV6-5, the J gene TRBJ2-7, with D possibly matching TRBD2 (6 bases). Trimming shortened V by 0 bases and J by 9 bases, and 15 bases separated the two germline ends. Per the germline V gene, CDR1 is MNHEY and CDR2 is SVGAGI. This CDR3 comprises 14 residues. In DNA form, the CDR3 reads TGTGCCAGCAGTTACTCGCGGGACCTAGGTGGGCAGTACTTC. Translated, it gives CASSYSRDLGGQYF.

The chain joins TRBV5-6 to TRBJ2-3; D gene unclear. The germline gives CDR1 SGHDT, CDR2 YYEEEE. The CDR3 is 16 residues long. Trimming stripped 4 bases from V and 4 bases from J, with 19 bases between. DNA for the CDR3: TGTGCCAGCAGCCTGAATCACGAGACAAGAGCAGATACGCAGTATTTT. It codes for CASSLNHETRADTQYF.

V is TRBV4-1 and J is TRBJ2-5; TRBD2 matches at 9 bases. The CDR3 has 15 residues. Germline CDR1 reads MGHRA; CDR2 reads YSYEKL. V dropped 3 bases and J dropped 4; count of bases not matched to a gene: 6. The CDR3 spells CASSHPGLALETQYF. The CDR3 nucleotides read TGCGCCAGCAGCCATCCCGGACTAGCGCTAGAGACCCAGTACTTC.

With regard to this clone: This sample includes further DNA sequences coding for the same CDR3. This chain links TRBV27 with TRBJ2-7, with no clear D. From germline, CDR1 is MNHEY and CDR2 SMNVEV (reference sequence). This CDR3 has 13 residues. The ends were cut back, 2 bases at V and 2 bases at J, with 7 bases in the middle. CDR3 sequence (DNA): TGTGCCAGCAGTTTAGGTAGGGCCTACGAGCAGTACTTC. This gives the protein CASSLGRAYEQYF.

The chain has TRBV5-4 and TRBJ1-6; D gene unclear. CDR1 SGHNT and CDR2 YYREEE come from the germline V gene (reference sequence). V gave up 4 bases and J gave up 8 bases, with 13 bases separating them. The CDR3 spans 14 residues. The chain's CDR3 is CASSPDTVDSPLHF. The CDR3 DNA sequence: TGTGCCAGCAGCCCCGACACCGTCGATTCACCCCTCCACTTT.

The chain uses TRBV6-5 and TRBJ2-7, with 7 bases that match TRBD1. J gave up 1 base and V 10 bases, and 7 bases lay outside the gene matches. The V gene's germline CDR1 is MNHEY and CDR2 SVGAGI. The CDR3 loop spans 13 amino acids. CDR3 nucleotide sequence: TGTGCCATCGGACCGGGACAGTCCTACGAGCAGTACTTC. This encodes CAIGPGQSYEQYF.

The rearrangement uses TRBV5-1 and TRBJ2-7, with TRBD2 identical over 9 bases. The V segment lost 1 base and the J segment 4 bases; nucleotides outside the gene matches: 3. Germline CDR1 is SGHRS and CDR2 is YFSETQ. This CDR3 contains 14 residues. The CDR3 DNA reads TGCGCCAGCAGCTTGCGAGCGGGAGGTTACGAGCAGTACTTC. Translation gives CASSLRAGGYEQYF.